A selection of T cell receptor beta chains follows, all from one sample in a study of TIL therapy for anti-PD-1-resistant metastatic lung cancer. TCRdb keeps only in-frame clones here, not all; method: immunoSEQ multiplex PCR. The table lists roughly 57,000 clones, about 81% of them singletons. The sample in question was blood, obtained at baseline. The receptors originated from a person aged 25-85 years with non-small cell lung cancer. CDR3s leave out the opening cysteine and the closing phenylalanine or tryptophan.

V	J	CDR3
TRBV5-5	TRBJ2-3	ASSFSGDTADTQY
TRBV4-3	TRBJ1-1	ASSQVSFRTGNTEAF
TRBV4-3	TRBJ2-1	ASSPGQGVIDEQF
TRBV13	TRBJ2-2	ASSPDLLTGVSSGELF
TRBV9	TRBJ1-1	ASSRTPTGTNTEAF
TRBV6-4	TRBJ1-1	ASSPGQRATEAF
TRBV7-9	TRBJ1-6	ASSVDRPYNSPLH
TRBV7-9	TRBJ1-1	ASSLGERRLNTEAF
TRBV10-2	TRBJ1-1	ASSESRQEAF
TRBV6-6	TRBJ1-5	ASSLNSNQPQH
TRBV5-1	TRBJ2-7	ASSLTKYEQY
TRBV20-1	TRBJ2-7	SARASYEQY
TRBV6-2/TRBV6-3	TRBJ2-5	ASSWSREETQY
TRBV5-1	TRBJ2-3	ASSWWGTDTQY
TRBV30	TRBJ2-2	ASLGSATLNTGELF
TRBV7-9	TRBJ2-7	ASSAPGRQYEQY
TRBV6-5	TRBJ2-1	ATTGERVNEQF
TRBV19	TRBJ2-3	ASSIPVGSTDTQY
TRBV12-3/TRBV12-4	TRBJ2-7	ASSLGYEQY
TRBV28	TRBJ2-3	ASATSGNVDTQY
TRBV3-1/TRBV3-2	TRBJ2-7	ASSQKPTPSYEQY
TRBV30	TRBJ1-4	AWSVIDRATNEKLF
TRBV6-5	TRBJ2-7	ASQASGFGEQY